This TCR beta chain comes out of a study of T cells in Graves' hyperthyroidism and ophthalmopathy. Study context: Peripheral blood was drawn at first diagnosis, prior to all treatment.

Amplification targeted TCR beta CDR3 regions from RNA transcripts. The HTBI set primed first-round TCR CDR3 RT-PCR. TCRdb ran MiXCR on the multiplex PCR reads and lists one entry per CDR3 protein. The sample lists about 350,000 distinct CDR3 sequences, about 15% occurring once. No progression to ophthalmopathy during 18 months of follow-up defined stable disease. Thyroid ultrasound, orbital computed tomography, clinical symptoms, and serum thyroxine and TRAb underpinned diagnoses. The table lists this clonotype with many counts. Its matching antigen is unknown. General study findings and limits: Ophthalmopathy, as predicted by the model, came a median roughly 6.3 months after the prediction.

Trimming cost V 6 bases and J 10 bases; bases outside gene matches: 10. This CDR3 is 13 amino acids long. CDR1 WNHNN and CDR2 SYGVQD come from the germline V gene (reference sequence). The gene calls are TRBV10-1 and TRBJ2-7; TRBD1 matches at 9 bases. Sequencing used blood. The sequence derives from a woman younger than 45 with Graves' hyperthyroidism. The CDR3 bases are TGCGCCAGCAGCTCCGGGACAGGGTATTTTCAGTACTTC. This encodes CASSSGTGYFQYF.